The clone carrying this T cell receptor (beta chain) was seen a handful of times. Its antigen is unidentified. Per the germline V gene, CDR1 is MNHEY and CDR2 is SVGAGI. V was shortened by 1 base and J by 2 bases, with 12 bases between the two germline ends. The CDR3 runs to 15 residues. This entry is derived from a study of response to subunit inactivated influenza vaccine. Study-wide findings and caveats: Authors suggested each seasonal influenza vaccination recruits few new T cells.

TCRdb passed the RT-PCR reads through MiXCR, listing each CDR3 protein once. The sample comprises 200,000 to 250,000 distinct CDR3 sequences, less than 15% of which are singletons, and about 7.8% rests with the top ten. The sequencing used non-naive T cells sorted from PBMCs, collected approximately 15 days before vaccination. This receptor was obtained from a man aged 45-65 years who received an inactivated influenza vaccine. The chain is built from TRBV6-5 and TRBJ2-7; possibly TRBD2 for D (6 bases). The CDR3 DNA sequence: TGTGCCAGCAGTTACTACGGGAGACATACCTACGAGCAGTACTTC. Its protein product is CASSYYGRHTYEQYF.